This passage covers 27 T cell receptor beta chains from one sample sequenced in a study of CD8+ T cells in alopecia areata. Following RNA extraction, reverse transcription yielded cDNA that acted as the sequencing template. Only in-frame clones appear in the TCRdb table, and some are missing; sequencing was by immunoSEQ multiplex PCR. In the table there are about 64,000 clones, under 60% of which are singletons. Sample treatment: oral pan-JAK inhibitor, 5-10 mg twice daily. This specimen was CD8+ T cells sorted from blood, taken around week 37, from a patient treated with tofacitinib. These receptors originate from a human donor with alopecia areata.

The chain joins TRBV30 to TRBJ2-2; D tentatively reads TRBD1 or TRBD2 (6 bases each). The CDR3 runs 13 residues. Germline lookup yields CDR1 GTSNPN and CDR2 SVGIG (reference sequence). The V and J ends lost 5 bases and 7 bases respectively, with 14 bases between them. In DNA form, the CDR3 reads TGTGCCTGGGAAATCGGGGGCATCGGGGAGCTGTTTTTT. It codes for CAWEIGGIGELFF.

CDR3 loop: CASSQDSGMVTQYF. The CDR3 DNA sequence: TGCGCCAGCAGCCAAGACTCTGGCATGGTGACCCAGTACTTC. V gene TRBV4-1 combines with J gene TRBJ2-5; no clear D. Germline V gene sequence: CDR1 MGHRA, CDR2 YSYEKL. Trimming took off 0 bases at V and 7 bases at J, with 12 bases between the two ends. This CDR3 contains 14 residues.

The rearrangement links TRBV9 to TRBJ2-5; 7 nucleotides line up with TRBD2. CDR1 SGDLS and CDR2 YYNGEE come from the germline V gene. Unmatched junction bases numbered 10, after V lost 0 bases and J lost 5 bases. CDR3 size: 16 residues. CDR3 protein: CASSVATGEGRETQYF. CDR3 DNA: TGTGCCAGCAGCGTAGCTACGGGGGAGGGCCGGGAGACCCAGTACTTC.

This clone turned up a few times. V is TRBV29-1 and J is TRBJ1-2; D is possibly TRBD1 (5 bases). Trimming took off 0 bases at V and 2 bases at J, with 22 bases between the two ends. Germline V CDR1 and CDR2: SQVTM, ANQGSEA. The CDR3 is 18 amino acids. The CDR3 spells CSVEDRRDGGLGNYGYTF. In nucleotides, the CDR3 is TGCAGCGTTGAAGATCGACGGGACGGAGGTTTGGGGAACTATGGCTACACCTTC. Full variable domain (missing parts from reference TRBV29-1 and TRBJ1-2): SAVISQKPSRDICQRGTSLTIQCQVDSQVTMMFWYRQQPGQSLTLIATANQGSEATYESGFVIDKFPISRPNLTFSTLTVSNMSPEDSSIYLCSVEDRRDGGLGNYGYTFGSGTRLTVV.

The chain carries TRBV4-1 and TRBJ2-7, with D possibly TRBD1 on 7 matching bases. This CDR3 comprises 16 residues. The germline V gene encodes CDR1 MGHRA and CDR2 YSYEKL. V lost 4 bases, J lost 2 bases, and 18 bases lay in between. CDR3 sequence reads: CASSLTGGQRPYEQYF. In DNA, the CDR3 is TGCGCCAGCAGCCTCACCGGGGGACAGAGACCCTACGAGCAGTACTTC.

The chain carries TRBV18 and TRBJ2-2; 10 positions agree with TRBD2. The CDR3 has 17 residues. Germline CDR1 KGHSH, CDR2 LQKENI. The J segment lost 3 bases and the V segment lost 0 bases, leaving 4 bases of the junction unmatched. The CDR3 here is CASSPPRTSGYTGELFF. For the CDR3, the DNA is TGTGCCAGCTCACCACCCCGGACTAGCGGATACACCGGGGAGCTGTTTTTT.

This clone was found a few times. The chain combines TRBV11-2 with TRBJ2-5; a possible D gene is TRBD1 (5 bases). With 1 base removed from V and 8 bases from J, the gap between germline ends came to 11 bases. Germline-derived CDR1 and CDR2 are SGHAT and FQNNGV. This CDR3 is 13 amino acids long. CDR3 sequence reads: CASSLGQGGTQYF. CDR3 in DNA: TGTGCCAGCAGCTTAGGCCAGGGTGGTACCCAGTACTTC.

The chain links TRBV4-1 to TRBJ2-3; no firm D call. Deletions cut 4 bases from V and 4 bases from J, with 6 bases between. The CDR3 consists of 12 residues. Germline CDR1 is MGHRA and CDR2 is YSYEKL. The CDR3 DNA sequence: TGCGCCAGCAGCCGAGATTCAGATACGCAGTATTTT. Protein product: CASSRDSDTQYF.

This chain joins TRBV7-2 and TRBJ1-5; D is perhaps TRBD1 (5 bases). The CDR3 runs to 16 residues. Per the germline V gene, CDR1 is SGHTA and CDR2 is FQGNSA. Trimming stripped 1 base from V and 6 bases from J, with 16 bases between. CDR3 sequence reads: CASSLDSSRVSQPQHF. CDR3 sequence (DNA): TGTGCCAGCAGCTTAGATTCATCCAGGGTTAGTCAGCCCCAGCATTTT. The full variable domain, with the rest looked up from reference TRBV7-2 and TRBJ1-5, is GAGVSQSPSNKVTEKGKDVELRCDPISGHTALYWYRQSLGQGLEFLIYFQGNSAPDKSGLPSDRFSAERTGGSVSTLTIQRTQQEDSAVYLCASSLDSSRVSQPQHFGDGTRLSIL.

The V call is TRBV27, the J call TRBJ1-5; D is uncertain. From germline, CDR1 is MNHEY and CDR2 SMNVEV (reference sequence). This CDR3 comprises 15 residues. V gave up 2 bases and J gave up 4 bases, with 12 bases separating them. DNA for the CDR3: TGTGCCAGCAGTTTAGGCCGGGCTTTGAATCAGCCCCAGCATTTT. Protein product: CASSLGRALNQPQHF.

The rearrangement links TRBV29-1 to TRBJ2-6, with D perhaps given as TRBD1 or TRBD2 (5 bases each). There are 15 residues in the CDR3. Germline V gene lookup returns CDR1 SQVTM and CDR2 ANQGSEA. V was shortened by 6 bases and J by 0 bases, with 12 bases between the two germline ends. The CDR3 sequence is CSVPKGSSGANVLTF. Here the CDR3 DNA reads TGCAGCGTCCCTAAGGGGAGCTCTGGGGCCAACGTCCTGACTTTC.

The chain couples TRBV27 to TRBJ1-2; 7 positions match TRBD1. V shed 4 bases, J shed 4 bases, and the junction held 6 bases outside the gene matches. Per the germline V gene, CDR1 is MNHEY and CDR2 is SMNVEV (reference sequence). The CDR3 length is 14 residues. For the CDR3, the DNA is TGTGCCAGCAGTTCAAGGGGGCGCAGCTATGGCTACACCTTC. Protein sequence: CASSSRGRSYGYTF.

This clone appeared a few times. V gene TRBV5-4 combines with J gene TRBJ1-2; D remains unclear. Trimming removed 1 base at V and 8 bases at J, with 18 bases between. CDR3 size: 15 residues. Germline V CDR1 and CDR2: SGHNT, YYREEE (reference sequence). The CDR3 sequence: CASSLRTRALEGYTF. For the CDR3, the DNA is TGTGCCAGCAGCTTGCGTACGAGGGCGTTGGAAGGCTACACCTTC. Full variable domain (remainder filled in from reference TRBV5-4 and TRBJ1-2): ETGVTQSPTHLIKTRGQQVTLRCSSQSGHNTVSWYQQALGQGPQFIFQYYREEENGRGNFPPRFSGLQFPNYSSELNVNALELDDSALYLCASSLRTRALEGYTFGSGTRLTVV.

This clone has a handful of counts. The gene calls are TRBV5-1 and TRBJ1-2; D not certain. Germline-derived CDR1 and CDR2 are SGHRS and YFSETQ. Trimming took 4 bases from V and 5 from J, leaving 18 bases between them. The CDR3 length is 15 residues. The CDR3: CASSPRGERSYGYTF. DNA for the CDR3: TGCGCCAGCAGCCCCCGTGGAGAACGTTCGTATGGCTACACCTTC.

The chain couples TRBV29-1 to TRBJ2-3; 11 bases align to TRBD2. The V segment lost 2 bases and the J segment 5 bases; nucleotides outside the gene matches: 3. The CDR3 consists of 14 residues. Per the germline V gene, CDR1 is SQVTM and CDR2 is ANQGSEA. The CDR3 coding sequence is TGCAGCGTTGAATCTAGCGGGAGGAGAGATACGCAGTATTTT. Protein sequence: CSVESSGRRDTQYF.

This chain joins TRBV4-1 and TRBJ2-7; the D is unclear. Germline values: CDR1 MGHRA, CDR2 YSYEKL. CDR3 size: 15 residues. V was trimmed by 1 base and J by 0 bases, leaving 10 bases between them. CDR3 loop: CASSQAGHSSYEQYF. DNA of the CDR3: TGCGCCAGCAGCCAAGCAGGTCATAGCTCCTACGAGCAGTACTTC.

The rearrangement links TRBV4-1 to TRBJ2-7; D is ambiguous. CDR1 and CDR2 from the germline V gene are MGHRA and YSYEKL. The CDR3 extends over 14 amino acids. Deletions cut 0 bases from V and 0 bases from J, with 6 bases between. The CDR3 nucleotides read TGCGCCAGCAGCCAAGATCAGGACTCCTACGAGCAGTACTTC. It is translated as CASSQDQDSYEQYF.

The rearrangement uses TRBV5-1 and TRBJ2-7; 7 bases align to TRBD1. After removal of 0 bases from V and 2 bases from J, the junction contained 5 bases not matched to a gene. Germline V gene data show CDR1 as SGHRS and CDR2 as YFSETQ. The CDR3 covers 15 residues. DNA for the CDR3: TGCGCCAGCAGCTTGGCCAGTACAGGGGCCTACGAGCAGTACTTC. Its translation is CASSLASTGAYEQYF.

This clone was observed a few times. The genes are TRBV30 and TRBJ2-7; no definite D call. CDR1 is GTSNPN, CDR2 SVGIG, per germline (reference sequence). CDR3 size: 14 residues. Trimming left V 0 bases short and J 3 bases short, with 12 bases between. The CDR3 DNA follows: TGTGCCTGGAGTGTTTCACCCTCGGACTACGAGCAGTACTTC. This sequence encodes CAWSVSPSDYEQYF.

This clone was detected only a few times. The V gene is TRBV29-1, the J gene TRBJ2-7; no clear D. This CDR3 contains 13 residues. Germline V gene lookup returns CDR1 SQVTM and CDR2 ANQGSEA. The germline V and J ends were trimmed by 6 bases and 3 bases, with 15 bases remaining between them. CDR3 in DNA: TGCAGCGTACTCTTTGGACCAAACTACGAGCAGTACTTC. Its protein is CSVLFGPNYEQYF.

Only a few counts were recorded for this clone. The chain joins TRBV29-1 to TRBJ2-5; TRBD1 matches at 10 bases. The germline CDR1 and CDR2 sequences are SQVTM and ANQGSEA. V shed 5 bases, J shed 5 bases, and the junction held 5 bases outside the gene matches. This CDR3 contains 13 residues. The DNA of the CDR3 is TGCAGCGTTCCCCGGACAGGGGGTGAGACCCAGTACTTC. It translates to CSVPRTGGETQYF.

The V and J genes are TRBV30 and TRBJ1-3; D call uncertain. CDR3 length equals 12 residues. The germline CDR1 and CDR2 sequences are GTSNPN and SVGIG (reference sequence). Trimming removed 1 base from V and 4 bases from J, with 5 bases in between. As DNA, the CDR3 is TGTGCCTGGAGTGCGCCCGGAAACACCATATATTTT. Translation: CAWSAPGNTIYF.

The rearrangement uses TRBV7-2 and TRBJ2-7; TRBD2 matches at 8 bases. Germline CDR1 and CDR2: SGHTA and FQGNSA. This CDR3 spans 13 amino acids. J was trimmed by 4 bases and V by 1 base; bases with no gene match: 0. DNA of the CDR3: TGTGCCAGCAGCTTAGGCGGGAGGTACGAGCAGTACTTC. It encodes CASSLGGRYEQYF.

By sample share, this clone is medium-sized. V and J are TRBV4-1 and TRBJ2-5; 10 nucleotides align to TRBD2. Germline V CDR1 and CDR2: MGHRA, YSYEKL. This CDR3 region has 15 residues. V was pared by 0 bases and J by 5 bases, with 3 bases of the junction left unmatched. DNA of the CDR3: TGCGCCAGCAGCCAAGACTCTAGCGGGAGTGAGACCCAGTACTTC. Translating it yields CASSQDSSGSETQYF.

The rearrangement links TRBV29-1 to TRBJ2-7; D is unclear. CDR3 length equals 12 residues. CDR1 is SQVTM and CDR2 is ANQGSEA in the germline V gene. Trimming took 2 bases from V and 3 from J, leaving 8 bases between them. CDR3 sequence: CSVELGNYEQYF. CDR3 sequence (DNA): TGCAGCGTTGAACTTGGGAACTACGAGCAGTACTTC.

This clone was picked up a small number of times. Its ends do not fully match the called genes, so a read error is possible. The CDR3 sequence: CASSLAGGSVSEAFF. DNA of the CDR3: TGTGCCAGCAGCCTAGCGGGGGGCTCGGTGTCTGAAGCTTTCTTT. The chain recombines TRBV7-9 with TRBJ1-1; possibly TRBD1 for D (6 bases). This CDR3 spans 15 amino acids. Germline lookup yields CDR1 SEHNR and CDR2 FQNEAQ (reference sequence).

This clone was detected only a few times. The chain carries TRBV29-1 and TRBJ1-1; D might be TRBD1 (6 bases). V was trimmed by 6 bases and J by 0 bases, leaving 14 bases between them. Germline-derived CDR1 and CDR2 are SQVTM and ANQGSEA. This CDR3 is built from 14 residues. The CDR3 bases are TGCAGCGTCCTGGGGGCAGGTATGAACACTGAAGCTTTCTTT. Translating it yields CSVLGAGMNTEAFF. Full variable domain (rest looked up from reference TRBV29-1 and TRBJ1-1): SAVISQKPSRDICQRGTSLTIQCQVDSQVTMMFWYRQQPGQSLTLIATANQGSEATYESGFVIDKFPISRPNLTFSTLTVSNMSPEDSSIYLCSVLGAGMNTEAFFGQGTRLTVV.